The source of this T cell receptor beta chain is a study of blood T cell repertoires in COVID-19. Looking at the study overall: Material from acute and convalescent COVID-19 was sourced from the United States, Italy and Spain.

Looked up from germline, CDR1 is LGHNA and CDR2 is YNFKEQ. CDR3 length equals 15 residues. Trimming removed 1 base from V and 2 bases from J; junction bases left unmatched: 2. Method: immunoSEQ multiplex PCR; TCRdb's copy keeps in-frame clones and lacks some. Of 150,000 to 200,000 clones in the sample, roughly 80% were seen once. The chain uses TRBV4-2 and TRBJ1-3, with 7 bases identical to TRBD1. The TCR comes from a woman in her seventies with acute or convalescent COVID-19. Sequenced: peripheral blood. The CDR3 DNA is TGTGCCAGCAGCCAAGCCGGGACAGCTGGAAACACCATATATTTT. Residues: CASSQAGTAGNTIYF.